The table lists the clone carrying this TCR beta chain with many counts. As yet, its antigen is unknown. V was shortened by 6 bases and J by 0 bases, with 13 bases between the two germline ends. This CDR3 is built from 15 residues. This sample is part of a study of identical twins. TCRdb passed the 5' RACE reads through MiXCR, listing each CDR3 protein once. The table has some 590,000 distinct CDR3 sequences, 9.6% seen once. Regarding the study as a whole: A cross-sectional statistical analysis, not follow-up of the same donors, supported the conclusions. In cord blood, abundant beta clonotypes had fewer insertions; memory showed no trend.

These records were also assigned to another study, of yellow fever vaccine responses in identical twins.

This clonotype was sampled from a woman aged 18-29 years in good health. The material sequenced was PBMCs. The chain joins TRBV12-3 or TRBV12-4 to TRBJ2-3; D is tentatively TRBD1 or TRBD2 (5 bases each). The DNA for the CDR3 is TGTGCCAGCAGGACGGGGCGGTTCAGCACAGATACGCAGTATTTT. This encodes CASRTGRFSTDTQYF.